The next 2 T cell receptor beta chains were all read from a single sample in a study of cytomegalovirus exposure and HLA in healthy donors (dated by TCRdb to the late 2010s). Library prep was done by the immunoSEQ multiplex PCR assay. For the multiplex PCR, a mixture combining 60 forward primers for TCR Vbeta segments and 13 reverse primers for TCR Jbeta segments was used. TCRdb's version of the immuneACCESS table is confined to in-frame rearrangements and falls short of the full clone set. An unresolved V gene accounts for under half of the shortfall where checked; the remainder is of unknown origin. A total of about 98,000 clones appear in this sample, about 70% of them only once. Clones ranked in the top ten supply approximately 1.1% of the sample. Sequencing was performed on PBMCs. Receptors were obtained from a female donor in good health and CMV-seronegative.

There are a few counts of this clone. V and J are TRBV14 and TRBJ2-3; 7 nucleotides line up with TRBD1. The CDR3 covers 15 residues. Losses at the gene ends were 0 bases for V and 4 bases for J; bases not matched to a gene: 4. The germline gives CDR1 SGHDN, CDR2 FVKESK. CDR3 in DNA: TGTGCCAGCAGCCAAGACAGGGGGAGCGCAGATACGCAGTATTTT. Its protein is CASSQDRGSADTQYF.

The V and J genes are TRBV5-4 and TRBJ2-1, with 9 nucleotides matching TRBD2. There are 16 residues in the CDR3. V lost 4 bases, J lost 2 bases, and 7 bases stayed unmatched. Germline CDR1 reads SGHNT; CDR2 reads YYREEE (reference sequence). CDR3 in DNA: TGTGCCAGCAGCATTCGAGCGGGGGGAACCTACAATGAGCAGTTCTTC. As protein: CASSIRAGGTYNEQFF.